This T cell receptor beta chain stems from a study of T cell responses to AZD1222 COVID-19 vaccine. As concerns this clone: What it recognizes is unknown.

Repertoires were generated with immunoSEQ multiplex PCR, while TCRdb's copy carries only in-frame clones and drops some. The sample carries about 140,000 clones, roughly 90% recorded once. The CDR3 loop spans 15 amino acids. Trimming left V 3 bases short and J 6 bases short, with 17 bases between. From germline, CDR1 is MGHRA and CDR2 YSYEKL. Whole-study findings and limits: No repertoire was sampled before or during the peak T cell response, only after it. Spike-specific TCR breadth rose after two AZD1222 doses, and depth rose as well. Most donors were white British, females outnumbered males, and clonal diversity was possibly underestimated. Only a handful of individuals given AZD1222 were seropositive at baseline.

This receptor was taken from an adult in good health. The material was peripheral blood, obtained on day 0 of AZD1222 vaccination. The chain combines TRBV4-1 with TRBJ2-5; tentatively, D is TRBD1 or TRBD2 (6 bases each). The CDR3 coding sequence is TGCGCCAGCAGCCAGGGTGGGCTAGGGGGGCAGACCCAGTACTTC. Translated: CASSQGGLGGQTQYF.